The 26 T cell receptor beta chains below come from one sample, sequenced in a study of graft-versus-host responses after intestinal transplantation. Which antigens these TCRs recognize remains unknown. Generated by immunoSEQ multiplex PCR, the TCRdb table keeps only in-frame clones and is missing some. This sample carries some 140,000 clones, about nine tenths of them seen once, and the ten largest clones take about 0.19%. The sample here was unstimulated CD4+ T cells sorted from spleen or lymph node cells, taken before intestinal transplant. Receptor source: a human donor who received an intestinal transplant.

J is TRBJ2-7 and V is TRBV7-2; perhaps TRBD1 as D (6 bases). The CDR3 loop spans 16 amino acids. V lost 4 bases to trimming and J lost 6 bases, with 22 bases between them. CDR1 SGHTA and CDR2 FQGNSA come from the germline V gene. The CDR3 nucleotides read TGTGCCAGCAGCTCCCAGTGGGGGCAGGGGCCCCTCGAGCAGTACTTC. It specifies CASSSQWGQGPLEQYF.

The rearrangement uses TRBV9 and TRBJ2-2; TRBD1 aligns across 7 bases. J lost 5 bases, V lost 0 bases, and 1 base had no gene match. There are 14 residues in the CDR3. The germline gives CDR1 SGDLS, CDR2 YYNGEE. CDR3 nucleotide sequence: TGTGCCAGCAGCGTAGAACAGGGGACCGGGGAGCTGTTTTTT. It yields the protein CASSVEQGTGELFF.

This chain connects TRBV9 to TRBJ2-7; 12 bases align to TRBD2. The germline V gene encodes CDR1 SGDLS and CDR2 YYNGEE. V shed 2 bases, J shed 3 bases, and the junction held 3 bases outside the gene matches. This CDR3 spans 15 amino acids. The CDR3 loop reads CASSVGLAGRYEQYF. As DNA, the CDR3 is TGTGCCAGCAGCGTGGGACTAGCGGGCCGCTACGAGCAGTACTTC. Using reference TRBV9 and TRBJ2-7 for the parts outside the CDR3, the full variable domain is DSGVTQTPKHLITATGQRVTLRCSPRSGDLSVYWYQQSLDQGLQFLIQYYNGEERAKGNILERFSAQQFPDLHSELNLSSLELGDSALYFCASSVGLAGRYEQYFGPGTRLTVT.

The CDR3 DNA reads as TGTGCCAGTAGTATGGGGACAGTGAACACTGAAGCTTTCTTT. Amino acids: CASSMGTVNTEAFF. The V gene is TRBV19, the J gene TRBJ1-1; TRBD1 matches at 7 bases. CDR1 LNHDA and CDR2 SQIVND come from the germline V gene (reference sequence). This CDR3 spans 14 amino acids. J was trimmed by 0 bases and V by 3 bases; bases with no gene match: 1.

This chain uses TRBV7-9 with TRBJ2-7, with D possibly matching TRBD2 (6 bases). This CDR3 is built from 15 residues. Trimming cost V 5 bases and J 2 bases, with 16 bases left between them. Germline V gene lookup returns CDR1 SEHNR and CDR2 FQNEAQ (reference sequence). This chain's CDR3 is CASSPPNRTTYEQYF. The CDR3 bases are TGTGCCAGCAGCCCGCCTAACAGGACTACCTACGAGCAGTACTTC.

The chain uses TRBV7-2 and TRBJ2-7; D perhaps matches TRBD2 (6 bases). This CDR3 is built from 15 residues. In germline, CDR1 is SGHTA, CDR2 FQGNSA. Between the trimmed V and J ends, which lost 3 bases and 0 bases, there was a span of 12 bases. DNA of the CDR3: TGTGCCAGCAGCTTCTCTCTAGCGTTCTCCTACGAGCAGTACTTC. It translates to CASSFSLAFSYEQYF.

This chain joins TRBV11-1 and TRBJ2-7; no reliable D call. The CDR3 is made up of 13 amino acids. With 1 base removed from V and 6 bases from J, the gap between germline ends came to 10 bases. The germline V gene encodes CDR1 SGHAT and CDR2 FQDESV (reference sequence). CDR3 nucleotides: TGTGCCAGCAGCTTAGTGGCGTCGGGCGAGCAGTACTTC. Its protein is CASSLVASGEQYF.

The gene calls are TRBV6-1 and TRBJ2-5; 8 nucleotides match TRBD1. Looked up from germline, CDR1 is MNHNS and CDR2 is SASEGT. V dropped 3 bases and J dropped 1; count of bases not matched to a gene: 1. This CDR3 region has 14 residues. The CDR3 is CASSDGQGQETQYF. The CDR3 DNA follows: TGTGCCAGCAGTGATGGACAGGGCCAAGAGACCCAGTACTTC.

The CDR3: CASSLLVGTEQFF. The CDR3 DNA is TGTGCCAGCAGTTTACTGGTGGGTACTGAGCAGTTCTTC. The chain couples TRBV28 to TRBJ2-1, with no clear D. Germline V gene lookup returns CDR1 MDHEN and CDR2 SYDVKM. Trimming cost V 2 bases and J 9 bases, with 11 bases left between them. This CDR3 region has 13 residues.

The chain joins TRBV30 to TRBJ2-3; perhaps D is TRBD1 or TRBD2 (5 bases each). Germline values: CDR1 GTSNPN, CDR2 SVGIG (reference sequence). V dropped 4 bases and J dropped 2 bases, with 16 bases sitting between them. The CDR3 has 15 residues. CDR3 sequence: CAWTPLGTFTDTQYF. CDR3 nucleotides: TGTGCCTGGACCCCCCTGGGGACCTTCACAGATACGCAGTATTTT.

The chain employs TRBV11-2 and TRBJ2-1, with D hard to call. Germline V CDR1 and CDR2: SGHAT, FQNNGV. The V gene lost 3 bases and the J gene lost 5 bases, with 11 bases spanning the gap. The CDR3 extends over 14 amino acids. Written as DNA, the CDR3 is TGTGCCAGCAGCTTTTTACCTGGGGACAATGAGCAGTTCTTC. It codes for CASSFLPGDNEQFF.

This chain connects TRBV18 to TRBJ2-3; 11 bases line up with TRBD2. Germline lookup yields CDR1 KGHSH and CDR2 LQKENI. V was pared by 3 bases and J by 1 base, with 9 bases of the junction left unmatched. The CDR3 has 18 amino acids. The CDR3 DNA reads TGTGCCAGCTCACCCGAAACTAGCGGGAGCTTCGGCACAGATACGCAGTATTTT. It codes for CASSPETSGSFGTDTQYF.

The gene calls are TRBV4-1 and TRBJ1-5; a weak D match, TRBD1 (6 bases). V lost 2 bases, J lost 6 bases, and 14 bases lay in between. From germline, CDR1 is MGHRA and CDR2 YSYEKL. There are 15 residues in the CDR3. Written as DNA, the CDR3 is TGCGCCAGCAGCCAATCTACAGGGCACGGTCAGCCCCAGCATTTT. Protein: CASSQSTGHGQPQHF.

The V and J genes are TRBV6-1 and TRBJ1-5; D is uncertain. V was clipped by 5 bases and J by 6 bases, with 8 bases between them. The CDR3 is 12 residues long. Per the germline V gene, CDR1 is MNHNS and CDR2 is SASEGT. The CDR3, as DNA: TGTGCCAGCAGTTCGGTCGGTCAGCCCCAGCATTTT. Translating gives CASSSVGQPQHF.

In its sample, this clone was seen a few times. V gene TRBV4-2 combines with J gene TRBJ1-4; 11 nucleotides agree with TRBD1. The CDR3 is 16 amino acids. The V and J ends lost 4 bases and 7 bases, in that order; junction bases with no gene match: 8. Looked up from germline, CDR1 is LGHNA and CDR2 is YNFKEQ. For the CDR3, the DNA is TGTGCCAGCAGCCCTTTATCGGACAGGGGGCGTGAAAAACTGTTTTTT. Protein: CASSPLSDRGREKLFF.

The table lists this clone with a count of one. V gene TRBV18 combines with J gene TRBJ2-1; the D gene is possibly TRBD1 (6 bases). V was pared by 4 bases and J by 15 bases, with 13 bases between. Germline V CDR1 and CDR2: KGHSH, LQKENI. This CDR3 is 11 amino acids long. The CDR3 sequence: CASSRADRPFF. The CDR3 DNA is TGTGCCAGCTCACGAGCCGACAGGCCGTTCTTC.

This clone has only one observation. V gene TRBV28 combines with J gene TRBJ2-1; 14 nucleotides match TRBD2. The germline gives CDR1 MDHEN, CDR2 SYDVKM. There are 14 residues in the CDR3. The V and J ends lost 2 bases and 11 bases, in that order; junction bases with no gene match: 2. For the CDR3, the DNA is TGTGCCAGCAGTTTACGACTAGCGGGAGGGCAGCAGTTCTTC. It yields the protein CASSLRLAGGQQFF.

The chain recombines TRBV9 with TRBJ2-1; D is perhaps TRBD1 (6 bases). The CDR3 length is 15 residues. Deletions cut 7 bases from V and 0 bases from J, with 14 bases between. CDR1 and CDR2 from the germline V gene are SGDLS and YYNGEE. For the CDR3, the DNA is TGTGCCAGCCAAGGGGGAGAGAGCTCCTACAATGAGCAGTTCTTC. Its translation: CASQGGESSYNEQFF.

V is TRBV6-5 and J is TRBJ2-7; D gene unclear. The CDR3 totals 13 residues. V gave up 6 bases and J gave up 1 base, with 10 bases separating them. Germline V gives CDR1 MNHEY, CDR2 SVGAGI. The CDR3 sequence: CASRGHFSYEQYF. The CDR3 nucleotides are TGTGCCAGCAGGGGCCACTTTTCCTACGAGCAGTACTTC.

V gene TRBV30 combines with J gene TRBJ1-2; 7 bases line up with TRBD1. The germline gives CDR1 GTSNPN, CDR2 SVGIG (reference sequence). The CDR3 contains 16 residues. The V segment lost 4 bases and the J segment 5 bases; nucleotides outside the gene matches: 16. The CDR3 DNA is TGTGCCTGGATACCCTGGGACAGAGGTAGTTTTTATGGCTACACCTTC. Translated, it gives CAWIPWDRGSFYGYTF. Complete variable domain (other parts from reference TRBV30 and TRBJ1-2): SQTIHQWPATLVQPVGSPLSLECTVEGTSNPNLYWYRQAAGRGLQLLFYSVGIGQISSEVPQNLSASRPQDRQFILSSKKLLLSDSGFYLCAWIPWDRGSFYGYTFGSGTRLTVV.

This sequence joins TRBV5-6 and TRBJ1-4; D is unresolved. CDR1 and CDR2 from the germline V gene are SGHDT and YYEEEE. The CDR3 has 15 residues. V lost 2 bases and J lost 4, with 12 bases in between. CDR3 sequence: CASSFIGSSNEKLFF. The CDR3, as DNA: TGTGCCAGCAGCTTTATCGGCAGTAGTAATGAAAAACTGTTTTTT.

The rearrangement joins TRBV28 to TRBJ1-5; D gene unclear. Trimming took off 8 bases at V and 2 bases at J, with 10 bases between the two ends. The CDR3 spans 13 residues. Per germline, CDR1 MDHEN and CDR2 SYDVKM. CDR3 sequence reads: CASGFAGNQPQHF. The CDR3, as DNA: TGTGCCAGCGGCTTTGCAGGCAATCAGCCCCAGCATTTT.

This chain uses TRBV7-2 with TRBJ1-3; D uncertain. This CDR3 contains 13 residues. Per germline, CDR1 SGHTA and CDR2 FQGNSA. The germline V and J ends were trimmed by 10 bases and 2 bases, with 12 bases remaining between them. CDR3 protein: CAIRSEPGNTIYF. CDR3 nucleotides: TGTGCCATCCGATCCGAACCTGGAAACACCATATATTTT.

The chain employs TRBV10-3 and TRBJ2-7, with TRBD2 matching 7 bases. Germline values: CDR1 ENHRY, CDR2 SYGVKD. The CDR3 is 14 residues long. V dropped 7 bases and J dropped 1; count of bases not matched to a gene: 7. CDR3: CAIKALAGSYEQYF. CDR3 DNA sequence: TGTGCCATCAAAGCCTTAGCGGGTTCCTACGAGCAGTACTTC.

The rearrangement joins TRBV5-1 to TRBJ2-1; TRBD2 matches at 9 bases. The CDR3 has 16 residues. Trimming at V came to 4 bases and at J to 5 bases, leaving 10 bases not matched to a gene. Germline lookup yields CDR1 SGHRS and CDR2 YFSETQ. The CDR3 bases are TGCGCCAGCAGCCCAAAGGTAGCGGGAGTTCACAATGAGCAGTTCTTC. Amino acid sequence: CASSPKVAGVHNEQFF.

This sequence joins TRBV28 and TRBJ2-7, with 8 nucleotides matching TRBD1. V was clipped by 5 bases and J by 6 bases; unmatched bases: 6. The length of the CDR3 is 13 residues. Germline-derived CDR1 and CDR2 are MDHEN and SYDVKM. The CDR3 DNA is TGTGCCAGCAGTCGGGACAGGATAGGCGAGCAGTACTTC. This encodes CASSRDRIGEQYF.